This TCR beta chain was captured by sequencing in a study of blood T cells in healthy people across ages. Whenever a sample was processed, at least 6 million PBMCs were isolated. CDR1 is MDHEN and CDR2 is SYDVKM in the germline V gene. This CDR3 has 16 amino acids. Sample-barcoded 5' priming and a J-beta primer mix drove a second PCR of roughly 6 to 12 cycles. MiXCR was run by TCRdb on the 5' RACE reads, yielding one entry per CDR3 protein. The sample carries 750,000 to 950,000 distinct CDR3 sequences, approximately 32% recorded once. This sample also belongs to another study, concerning T cells of mothers and their children. From that second work: All extracted RNA went into cDNA synthesis, approximately 1.5 ug per 15 ul.

The chain carries TRBV28 and TRBJ2-4; D ambiguous. The DNA matches TRBJ2-7 better at its end, which makes the J call doubtful. Sequenced material: blood. The receptor was isolated from a woman in her forties in good health. The CDR3 reads CASSTSLGSPLYEQYF. The CDR3 DNA is TGTGCCAGCAGCACCAGTCTTGGGTCCCCACTCTACGAGCAGTACTTC.